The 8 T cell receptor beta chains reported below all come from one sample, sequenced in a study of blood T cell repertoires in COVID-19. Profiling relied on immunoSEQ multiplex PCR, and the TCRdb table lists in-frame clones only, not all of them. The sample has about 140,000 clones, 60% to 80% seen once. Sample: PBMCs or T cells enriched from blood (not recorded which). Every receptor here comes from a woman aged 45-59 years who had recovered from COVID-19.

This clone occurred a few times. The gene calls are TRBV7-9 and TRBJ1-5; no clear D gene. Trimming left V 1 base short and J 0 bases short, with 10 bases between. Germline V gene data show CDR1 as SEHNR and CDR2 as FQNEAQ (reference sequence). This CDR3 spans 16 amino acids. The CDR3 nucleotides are TGTGCCAGCAGCTTAGGGCTGGCTGATAGCAATCAGCCCCAGCATTTT. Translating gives CASSLGLADSNQPQHF.

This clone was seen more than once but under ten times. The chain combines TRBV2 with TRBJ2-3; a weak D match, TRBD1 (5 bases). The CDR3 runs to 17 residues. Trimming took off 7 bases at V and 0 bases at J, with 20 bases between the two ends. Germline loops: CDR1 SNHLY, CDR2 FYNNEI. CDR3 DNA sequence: TGTGCCAGCAACGCGGTGACAGAAAGCACTAGCACAGATACGCAGTATTTT. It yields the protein CASNAVTESTSTDTQYF.

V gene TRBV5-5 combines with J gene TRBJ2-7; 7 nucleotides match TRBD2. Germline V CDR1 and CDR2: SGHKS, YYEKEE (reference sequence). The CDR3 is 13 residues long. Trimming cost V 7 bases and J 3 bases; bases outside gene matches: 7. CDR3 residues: CASRWGGGYEQYF. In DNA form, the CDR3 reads TGTGCCAGCCGCTGGGGGGGTGGCTACGAGCAGTACTTC.

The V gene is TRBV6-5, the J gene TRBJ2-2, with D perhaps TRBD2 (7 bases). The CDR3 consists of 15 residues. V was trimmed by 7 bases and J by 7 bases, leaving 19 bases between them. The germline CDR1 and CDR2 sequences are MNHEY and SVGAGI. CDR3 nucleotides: TGTGCCAGCACCGGGGGGCGAACTCTTGGCGGGGAGCTGTTTTTT. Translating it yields CASTGGRTLGGELFF.

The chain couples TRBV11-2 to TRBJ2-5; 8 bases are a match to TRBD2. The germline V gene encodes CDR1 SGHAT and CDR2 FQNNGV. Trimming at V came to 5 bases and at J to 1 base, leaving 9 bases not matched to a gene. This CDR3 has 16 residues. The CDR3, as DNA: TGTGCCAGCAGCCAAGCCAGCGGGAGCCCCCAAGAGACCCAGTACTTC. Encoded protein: CASSQASGSPQETQYF. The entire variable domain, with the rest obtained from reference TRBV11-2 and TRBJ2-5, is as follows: EAGVAQSPRYKIIEKRQSVAFWCNPISGHATLYWYQQILGQGPKLLIQFQNNGVVDDSQLPKDRFSAERLKGVDSTLKIQPAKLEDSAVYLCASSQASGSPQETQYFGPGTRLLVL.

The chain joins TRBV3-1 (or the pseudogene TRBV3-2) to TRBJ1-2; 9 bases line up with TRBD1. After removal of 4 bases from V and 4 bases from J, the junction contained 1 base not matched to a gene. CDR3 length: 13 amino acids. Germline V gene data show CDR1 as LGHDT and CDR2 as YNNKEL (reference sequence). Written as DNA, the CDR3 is TGTGCCAGCAGCCGGGACAGGGCCTATGGCTACACCTTC. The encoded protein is CASSRDRAYGYTF.

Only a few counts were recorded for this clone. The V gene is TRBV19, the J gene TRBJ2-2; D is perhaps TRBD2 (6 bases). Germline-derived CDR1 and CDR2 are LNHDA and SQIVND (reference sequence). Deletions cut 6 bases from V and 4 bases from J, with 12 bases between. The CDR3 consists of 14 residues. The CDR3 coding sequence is TGTGCCAGTAGACGGGAGCTGGGCACCGGGGAGCTGTTTTTT. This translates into CASRRELGTGELFF.

This chain's CDR3 is CASSLASRARDTQYF. The CDR3 DNA reads as TGCGCCAGCAGCTTGGCCAGCAGGGCCAGGGATACGCAGTATTTT. The rearrangement links TRBV5-1 to TRBJ2-3; a weak D match, TRBD1 (5 bases). Trimming took 0 bases from V and 6 from J, leaving 14 bases between them. The CDR3 has 15 residues. Looked up from germline, CDR1 is SGHRS and CDR2 is YFSETQ.